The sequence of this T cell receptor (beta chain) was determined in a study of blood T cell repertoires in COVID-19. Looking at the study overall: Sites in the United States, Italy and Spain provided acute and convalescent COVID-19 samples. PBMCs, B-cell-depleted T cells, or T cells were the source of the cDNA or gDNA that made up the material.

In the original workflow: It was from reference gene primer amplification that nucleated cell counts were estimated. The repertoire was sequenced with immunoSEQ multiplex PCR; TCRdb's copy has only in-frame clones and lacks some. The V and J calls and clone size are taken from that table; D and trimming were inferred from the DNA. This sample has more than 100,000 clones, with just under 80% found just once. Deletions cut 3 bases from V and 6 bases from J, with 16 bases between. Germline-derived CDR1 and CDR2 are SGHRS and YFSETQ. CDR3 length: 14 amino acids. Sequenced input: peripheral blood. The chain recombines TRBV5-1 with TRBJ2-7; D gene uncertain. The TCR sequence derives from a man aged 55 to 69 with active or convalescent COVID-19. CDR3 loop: CASSSSIYPAEQYF. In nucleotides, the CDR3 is TGCGCCAGCAGCTCAAGCATTTACCCCGCCGAGCAGTACTTC.